This T cell receptor beta chain originates from a study of T cell responses to AZD1222 COVID-19 vaccine. Whole-study results and caveats: Spike-specific TCR breadth and depth both grew after two AZD1222 doses. Spike was spanned by vaccine-associated CD4 TCRs, with dominance at 160-218 and 743-854. Donors were largely white British and mainly female; clonal diversity was possibly underestimated. Only a handful of people who got AZD1222 tested seropositive at baseline.

Here immunoSEQ multiplex PCR was the method, and the copy in TCRdb shows in-frame clones only, minus some. The data hold approximately 160,000 clones, with 85% to 95% observed a single time. Points on this clone: Its antigen is still unknown.

Germline assignment: CDR1 MNHEY and CDR2 SVGAGI. Trimming cost V 4 bases and J 0 bases, with 10 bases left between them. The CDR3 runs to 16 residues. Specimen: peripheral blood, collected on day 0 of AZD1222 vaccination. The clonotype was recovered from an adult in good health. The chain combines TRBV6-5 with TRBJ2-6; D may match TRBD1 or TRBD2 (5 bases each). CDR3 DNA sequence: TGTGCCAGCAGTTCGGCCGGGACCTCTGGGGCCAACGTCCTGACTTTC. It is translated as CASSSAGTSGANVLTF.